These 28 T cell receptor beta chains were sequenced from one sample in a study of regulatory T cells in long-lasting Graves disease. iRepertoire HTBI primers and Arm-PCR of CDR3 regions built TCR beta libraries. TCRdb re-analysed the multiplex PCR reads in MiXCR, keeping a single row per CDR3 protein. The profile shows around 340,000 distinct CDR3 sequences, around 20% of them singletons. The time point is: persistent/refractory GD, antithyroid drugs over 5 years with positive TRAb. PBMCs provided the RNA from which the TCR library was made. This specimen was peripheral blood mononuclear cells (PBMCs), taken when the disease was refractory, from a patient treated with antithyroid drugs. The receptors come from a female donor with Graves disease.

Comments on this clonotype: One junction end disagrees with the germline gene, perhaps due to a read error. The chain recombines TRBV28 with TRBJ2-3; TRBD2 agrees at 8 bases. The length of the CDR3 is 16 residues. The germline gives CDR1 MDHEN, CDR2 SYDVKM. This CDR3 reads CTSTPRLAHSTDTQYF. The CDR3 bases are TGTACCAGCACCCCCCGACTAGCGCATAGCACAGATACGCAGTATTTT.

Only a few counts were recorded for this clonotype. CDR3 residues: CASSLAPTGTSGKTQYF. Written as DNA, the CDR3 is TGTGCCAGCAGCTTAGCGCCGACCGGGACTAGCGGCAAGACCCAGTACTTC. The J gene is TRBJ2-5, the V gene TRBV11-2, with 11 bases identical to TRBD2. Germline V CDR1 and CDR2: SGHAT, FQNNGV. The CDR3 length is 17 residues. Trimming removed 1 base from V and 6 bases from J; junction bases left unmatched: 10. Looking up the rest from reference TRBV11-2 and TRBJ2-5 gives the full variable domain: EAGVAQSPRYKIIEKRQSVAFWCNPISGHATLYWYQQILGQGPKLLIQFQNNGVVDDSQLPKDRFSAERLKGVDSTLKIQPAKLEDSAVYLCASSLAPTGTSGKTQYFGPGTRLLVL.

This sequence joins TRBV28 and TRBJ1-1; 7 positions agree with TRBD1. The germline V gene has CDR1 MDHEN and CDR2 SYDVKM. V was pared by 10 bases and J by 1 base, with 15 bases of the junction left unmatched. The CDR3 loop spans 16 amino acids. CDR3 coding DNA: TGTGCCACCATACTCGACAGGGAAGTAAAGAACACTGAAGCTTTCTTT. Amino acids: CATILDREVKNTEAFF.

Ten or more counts support this clonotype. The chain links TRBV6-1 to TRBJ1-2; D gene ambiguous. The CDR3 sequence is 11 residues long. With 11 bases removed from V and 8 bases from J, the gap between germline ends came to 15 bases. From germline, CDR1 is MNHNS and CDR2 SASEGT. The CDR3 reads CAGLGLQGYTF. The DNA for the CDR3 is TGTGCCGGATTAGGGTTACAAGGCTACACCTTC.

The V call is TRBV20-1, the J call TRBJ2-7; 10 nucleotides align to TRBD2. CDR3 length: 15 residues. J lost 2 bases, V lost 1 base, and 5 bases had no gene match. The germline V gene has CDR1 DFQATT and CDR2 SNEGSKA (reference sequence). The CDR3 coding sequence is TGCAGTGCTAGAGTAGGCCTAGCGGGAGCCTACGAGCAGTACTTC. It yields the protein CSARVGLAGAYEQYF.

The gene calls are TRBV2 and TRBJ2-3; TRBD1 might be the D (6 bases). V was trimmed by 5 bases and J by 5 bases, leaving 17 bases between them. The CDR3 is 15 amino acids. Germline CDR1 reads SNHLY; CDR2 reads FYNNEI. In DNA, the CDR3 is TGTGCCAGCAGTCAACAGGGTATTTGGGGAGATACGCAGTATTTT. It is translated as CASSQQGIWGDTQYF.

The chain uses TRBV18 and TRBJ2-7; 9 bases align to TRBD2. The germline gives CDR1 KGHSH, CDR2 LQKENI. The CDR3 extends over 15 amino acids. Trimming cost V 1 base and J 5 bases; bases outside gene matches: 6. DNA for the CDR3: TGTGCCAGCTCACCACGAGCGGGGGGACCCGACGAGCAGTACTTC. This gives the protein CASSPRAGGPDEQYF.

This clonotype showed up many times. The chain joins TRBV7-2 to TRBJ2-7, with 11 bases that match TRBD2. V shed 5 bases and J 4 bases; nucleotides not matched to a gene: 7. CDR3 length: 15 amino acids. In germline, CDR1 is SGHTA, CDR2 FQGNSA. DNA for the CDR3: TGTGCCAGCAGCAACCCTAGCGGGGGGAATTACGAGCAGTACTTC. Residues: CASSNPSGGNYEQYF.

The V gene is TRBV7-9, the J gene TRBJ2-2; 10 bases match TRBD2. CDR3 length: 18 amino acids. The V and J ends lost 1 base and 0 bases, in that order; junction bases with no gene match: 5. Germline V lookup: CDR1 SEHNR, CDR2 FQNEAQ (reference sequence). This chain's CDR3 is CASSLVSLAGANTGELFF. The CDR3 DNA reads TGTGCCAGCAGCTTAGTATCGCTAGCGGGGGCGAACACCGGGGAGCTGTTTTTT.

This clonotype was picked up many times. The V call is TRBV6-2 or TRBV6-3, the J call TRBJ2-7; 7 bases line up with TRBD1. V trimming: 6 bases; J trimming: 3 bases; junction bases outside the gene matches: 8. The CDR3 has 14 residues. CDR1 is MNHEY, CDR2 SVGEGT, per germline. The DNA of the CDR3 is TGTGCCAGCAGCGCTAGCCGGGACAGCTACGAGCAGTACTTC. Translation: CASSASRDSYEQYF.

The rearrangement links TRBV6-2 or TRBV6-3 to TRBJ2-2, with D unresolved. V gave up 2 bases and J gave up 7 bases, with 11 bases separating them. Germline CDR1 and CDR2: MNHEY and SVGEGT. The CDR3 consists of 14 residues. CDR3 nucleotide sequence: TGTGCCAGCAGTTACGTCCGGTCAGGCGGGGAGCTGTTTTTT. This codes for CASSYVRSGGELFF.

Many counts were recorded for this clonotype. The chain joins TRBV3-1 to TRBJ2-7; TRBD2 aligns across 11 bases. The germline V gene encodes CDR1 LGHDT and CDR2 YNNKEL (reference sequence). Unmatched junction bases numbered 7, after V lost 4 bases and J lost 2 bases. CDR3 size: 16 residues. The CDR3 reads CASSPGWGLAAYEQYF. CDR3 nucleotides: TGTGCCAGCAGCCCGGGGTGGGGACTAGCGGCCTACGAGCAGTACTTC.

This clonotype was counted at least ten times. The chain is built from TRBV7-3 and TRBJ1-4, with 7 bases identical to TRBD1. CDR1 is SGHTA and CDR2 is FQGTGA in the germline V gene. V gave up 5 bases and J gave up 8 bases; unmatched junction bases: 8. The CDR3 runs 14 residues. The CDR3 DNA sequence: TGTGCCAGCAGCATGACAGGGTCTGGGGAAAAACTGTTTTTT. Translated, it gives CASSMTGSGEKLFF. Together with reference TRBV7-3 and TRBJ1-4, the CDR3 gives the full variable domain: GAGVSQTPSNKVTEKGKYVELRCDPISGHTALYWYRQSLGQGPEFLIYFQGTGAADDSGLPNDRFFAVRPEGSVSTLKIQRTERGDSAVYLCASSMTGSGEKLFFGSGTQLSVL.

V is TRBV3-1 and J is TRBJ2-1, with D maybe TRBD2 (6 bases). The CDR3 spans 14 residues. Germline assignment: CDR1 LGHDT and CDR2 YNNKEL (reference sequence). V lost 4 bases to trimming and J lost 4 bases, with 11 bases between them. The CDR3 loop reads CASSPLGGYNEQFF. In DNA form, the CDR3 reads TGTGCCAGCAGCCCTCTTGGGGGGTACAATGAGCAGTTCTTC.

In this sample, this clonotype turned up many times. The chain combines TRBV19 with TRBJ1-1; D is undetermined. The CDR3 has 19 amino acids. Germline V gives CDR1 LNHDA, CDR2 SQIVND (reference sequence). The germline V and J ends were trimmed by 0 bases and 1 base, with 21 bases remaining between them. CDR3 coding DNA: TGTGCCAGTAGTATAGACTGGACGGTGCCCTTGGTCAAGAACACTGAAGCTTTCTTT. Its translation: CASSIDWTVPLVKNTEAFF. Based on the CDR3 plus reference TRBV19 and TRBJ1-1, the full variable domain is DGGITQSPKYLFRKEGQNVTLSCEQNLNHDAMYWYRQDPGQGLRLIYYSQIVNDFQKGDIAEGYSVSREKKESFPLTVTSAQKNPTAFYLCASSIDWTVPLVKNTEAFFGQGTRLTVV.

Notes on this clonotype: A read error may explain this, as a much larger clone is one base away. The chain joins TRBV11-3 to TRBJ2-6; maybe TRBD1 (5 bases). Germline assignment: CDR1 SGHNT and CDR2 YENEEA. The CDR3 contains 16 residues. The CDR3 loop reads CASGLMQGSGANVLTF. The CDR3 bases are TGTGCCAGCGGCTTAATGCAGGGATCTGGGGCCAACGTCCTGACTTTC.

This clonotype showed up many times. The chain uses TRBV29-1 and TRBJ1-2; possible D gene TRBD1, 6 bases. Germline lookup yields CDR1 SQVTM and CDR2 ANQGSEA. V shed 6 bases and J shed 7 bases, with 15 bases lying between them. The CDR3 sequence is 12 residues long. The CDR3 DNA sequence: TGCAGCGTGGAACGGACAGTTTCTGGCTACACCTTC. Encoded protein: CSVERTVSGYTF. The variable domain in full, completed from reference TRBV29-1 and TRBJ1-2, reads SAVISQKPSRDICQRGTSLTIQCQVDSQVTMMFWYRQQPGQSLTLIATANQGSEATYESGFVIDKFPISRPNLTFSTLTVSNMSPEDSSIYLCSVERTVSGYTFGSGTRLTVV.

This clonotype was counted only a few times. The rearrangement links TRBV11-2 to TRBJ2-2; TRBD2 aligns across 15 bases. The CDR3 consists of 21 residues. V lost 6 bases to trimming and J lost 0 bases; unmatched junction nucleotides: 14. The germline CDR1 and CDR2 sequences are SGHAT and FQNNGV. CDR3: CASRPVNRRTSGRANTGELFF. CDR3 DNA sequence: TGTGCCAGCAGACCTGTTAACCGGCGGACTAGCGGGAGGGCGAACACCGGGGAGCTGTTTTTT.

This clonotype was recorded many times. The chain carries TRBV12-3 or TRBV12-4 and TRBJ2-7; TRBD1 agrees at 10 bases. This CDR3 spans 13 amino acids. V trimming: 7 bases; J trimming: 5 bases; junction bases outside the gene matches: 5. The CDR3 nucleotides read TGTGCCAGCACCTGGACAGGGGGAAACGAGCAGTACTTC. This sequence encodes CASTWTGGNEQYF.

This clonotype has just a few counts. This chain links TRBV28 with TRBJ2-7; perhaps TRBD1 as D (6 bases). CDR3 length: 14 amino acids. V shed 6 bases and J shed 1 base, with 13 bases lying between them. Germline V gene lookup returns CDR1 MDHEN and CDR2 SYDVKM. CDR3 sequence (DNA): TGTGCCAGCAGGGGGGCTAGACCTTCCTACGAGCAGTACTTC. Protein: CASRGARPSYEQYF.

This clonotype has a count of ten or more. The CDR3 DNA follows: TGCAGTGCGGATAACTATGGCTACACCTTC. Its protein is CSADNYGYTF. This sequence joins TRBV20-1 and TRBJ1-2; D is unclear. Germline values: CDR1 DFQATT, CDR2 SNEGSKA (reference sequence). The CDR3 length is 10 residues. Trimming took off 6 bases at V and 1 base at J, with 3 bases between the two ends.

The chain joins TRBV20-1 to TRBJ1-3; 7 bases agree with TRBD1. CDR1 and CDR2 from the germline V gene are DFQATT and SNEGSKA (reference sequence). V shed 0 bases, J shed 1 base, and the junction held 3 bases outside the gene matches. This CDR3 comprises 15 residues. The DNA for the CDR3 is TGCAGTGCTAGAGACCGACAGGGTTCTGGAAACACCATATATTTT. This encodes CSARDRQGSGNTIYF.

This clonotype was detected a few times. V is TRBV6-1 and J is TRBJ2-7; D may be TRBD2 (7 bases). The V gene lost 10 bases and the J gene lost 6 bases, with 13 bases spanning the gap. The germline V gene has CDR1 MNHNS and CDR2 SASEGT. The CDR3 spans 11 residues. The DNA for the CDR3 is TGTGCCATGAGGGGGGGGACCGAGCAGTACTTC. Its protein is CAMRGGTEQYF.

Many counts were recorded for this clonotype. This chain connects TRBV2 to TRBJ1-3; 7 bases line up with TRBD1. The V gene end was trimmed by 6 bases and the J gene end by 0 bases; junction bases not matched to a gene: 5. The CDR3 runs 15 residues. Germline-derived CDR1 and CDR2 are SNHLY and FYNNEI. The CDR3 DNA is TGTGCCAGCAGACCAGGGGGACGCTCTGGAAACACCATATATTTT. It yields the protein CASRPGGRSGNTIYF. The full variable domain, with the rest looked up from reference TRBV2 and TRBJ1-3, is EPEVTQTPSHQVTQMGQEVILRCVPISNHLYFYWYRQILGQKVEFLVSFYNNEISEKSEIFDDQFSVERPDGSNFTLKIRSTKLEDSAMYFCASRPGGRSGNTIYFGEGSWLTVV.

This clonotype was counted many times. This chain connects TRBV29-1 to TRBJ1-4, with 8 bases lining up with TRBD1. The V segment lost 6 bases and the J segment 7 bases; nucleotides outside the gene matches: 4. CDR3 length: 12 residues. Looked up from germline, CDR1 is SQVTM and CDR2 is ANQGSEA. CDR3 sequence reads: CSVVDRGEKLFF. The DNA of the CDR3 is TGCAGCGTGGTCGACAGGGGTGAAAAACTGTTTTTT.

At least ten counts were recorded for this clonotype. The chain links TRBV5-1 to TRBJ1-4, with D unclear. Trimming took 0 bases from V and 0 from J, leaving 9 bases between them. The CDR3 totals 16 residues. From germline, CDR1 is SGHRS and CDR2 YFSETQ. CDR3 sequence reads: CASSLARHATNEKLFF. The CDR3 region has the DNA TGCGCCAGCAGCTTGGCCCGACATGCAACTAATGAAAAACTGTTTTTT.

CDR3 in DNA: TGTGCCAGCAGCCAAGATCTGGGAGGAGATACGCAGTATTTT. This sequence encodes CASSQDLGGDTQYF. The chain uses TRBV14 and TRBJ2-3; D is possibly TRBD2 (6 bases). The CDR3 loop spans 14 amino acids. V was shortened by 0 bases and J by 5 bases, with 9 bases between the two germline ends. CDR1 is SGHDN and CDR2 is FVKESK in the germline V gene.

The chain is built from TRBV20-1 and TRBJ2-2; D is unresolved. The CDR3 is 13 residues long. The germline V gene encodes CDR1 DFQATT and CDR2 SNEGSKA (reference sequence). Trimming shortened V by 3 bases and J by 0 bases, and 5 bases separated the two germline ends. The chain's CDR3 is CSASPPNTGELFF. CDR3 bases: TGCAGTGCTAGTCCACCGAACACCGGGGAGCTGTTTTTT.